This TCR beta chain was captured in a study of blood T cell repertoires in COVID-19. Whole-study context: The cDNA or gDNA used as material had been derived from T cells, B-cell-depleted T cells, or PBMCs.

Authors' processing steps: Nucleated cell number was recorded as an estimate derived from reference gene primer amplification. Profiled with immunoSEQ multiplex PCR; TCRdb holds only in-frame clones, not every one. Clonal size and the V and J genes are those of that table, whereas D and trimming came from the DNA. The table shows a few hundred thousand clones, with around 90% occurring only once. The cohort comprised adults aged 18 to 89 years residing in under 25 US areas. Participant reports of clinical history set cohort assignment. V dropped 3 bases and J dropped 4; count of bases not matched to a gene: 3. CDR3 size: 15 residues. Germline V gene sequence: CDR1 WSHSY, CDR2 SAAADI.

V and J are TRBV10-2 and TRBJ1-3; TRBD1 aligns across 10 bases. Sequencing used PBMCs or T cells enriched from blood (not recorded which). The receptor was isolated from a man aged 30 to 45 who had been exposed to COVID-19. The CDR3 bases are TGCGCCAGCAGTGATGGGACAGGGGTCGGAAACACCATATATTTT. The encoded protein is CASSDGTGVGNTIYF.